These 30 T cell receptor beta chains were all obtained from the same sample, sequenced in a study of T cells in Graves' hyperthyroidism and ophthalmopathy. Amplification of TCR beta CDR3 regions used RNA as the template. With the HTBI primer set, the TCR CDR3 went through a first round of RT-PCR. TCRdb independently ran MiXCR on the multiplex PCR reads; one entry per CDR3 protein. Counted here are 500,000 to 750,000 distinct CDR3 sequences, roughly 14% occurring once; the ten biggest clones make up approximately 7%. What was sequenced was blood. The source of these receptors is a woman younger than 45 with Graves' hyperthyroidism.

Only a few counts were recorded for this clonotype. The genes are TRBV30 and TRBJ1-1; 8 bases match TRBD1. Unmatched junction bases numbered 9, after V lost 1 base and J lost 2 bases. There are 16 residues in the CDR3. The V gene's germline CDR1 is GTSNPN and CDR2 SVGIG (reference sequence). The CDR3 coding sequence is TGTGCCTGGAGTGAGGGACAGGCGGAGGGAAACACTGAAGCTTTCTTT. Its protein product is CAWSEGQAEGNTEAFF.

This clonotype was counted at least ten times. The CDR3 region has the DNA TGTGCCAGCTCACCACAAAACACGGGCTCACCCCTCCACTTT. Protein product: CASSPQNTGSPLHF. This chain connects TRBV18 to TRBJ1-6; D remains ambiguous. From germline, CDR1 is KGHSH and CDR2 LQKENI. V lost 1 base to trimming and J lost 10 bases, with 11 bases between them. This CDR3 spans 14 amino acids.

The genes are TRBV7-2 and TRBJ2-5; D is ambiguous. From germline, CDR1 is SGHTA and CDR2 FQGNSA. This CDR3 comprises 13 residues. Trimming took off 1 base at V and 7 bases at J, with 10 bases between the two ends. The CDR3 spells CASSLDTSVTQYF. The CDR3 nucleotides are TGTGCCAGCAGCTTAGATACGAGTGTGACCCAGTACTTC.

This chain uses TRBV10-3 with TRBJ1-1, with a possible D match to TRBD1 (5 bases). Germline V gene data show CDR1 as ENHRY and CDR2 as SYGVKD. The CDR3 runs 13 residues. Trimming took 0 bases from V and 6 from J, leaving 8 bases between them. The CDR3 loop reads CAISESGGSEAFF. The CDR3 bases are TGTGCCATCAGTGAGTCCGGGGGTTCTGAAGCTTTCTTT.

The chain links TRBV6-4 to TRBJ2-3, with D perhaps TRBD2 (6 bases). This CDR3 spans 13 amino acids. V lost 8 bases and J lost 0, with 9 bases in between. Germline V gives CDR1 MRHNA, CDR2 SNTAGT. DNA for the CDR3: TGTGCCAGCGTACGGGGGAGCACAGATACGCAGTATTTT. The encoded protein is CASVRGSTDTQYF.

This CDR3 is CASSLAVGTTNEKLFF. The DNA for the CDR3 is TGTGCCAGCAGTTTAGCTGTGGGAACAACTAATGAAAAACTGTTTTTT. The chain joins TRBV12-3 or TRBV12-4 to TRBJ1-4; unclear D gene. The germline V and J ends were trimmed by 0 bases and 0 bases, with 8 bases remaining between them. The CDR3 is made up of 16 amino acids.

This clonotype was picked up many times. The V call is TRBV3-1, the J call TRBJ2-1; D gene unclear. V lost 2 bases, J lost 5 bases, and 10 bases lay in between. This CDR3 contains 14 residues. The germline V gene has CDR1 LGHDT and CDR2 YNNKEL (reference sequence). The CDR3 here is CASSQIGRDNEQFF. The CDR3 nucleotides are TGTGCCAGCAGCCAAATCGGACGGGACAATGAGCAGTTCTTC.

Many counts were recorded for this clonotype. The chain employs TRBV30 and TRBJ1-1; D is uncertain. The germline V gene encodes CDR1 GTSNPN and CDR2 SVGIG (reference sequence). V was trimmed by 0 bases and J by 5 bases, leaving 4 bases between them. The CDR3 covers 11 residues. CDR3 sequence reads: CAWSVVTEAFF. The CDR3, as DNA: TGTGCCTGGAGTGTTGTGACTGAAGCTTTCTTT.

This clonotype was picked up a small number of times. V and J are TRBV7-4 and TRBJ1-5; no firm D call. The germline V gene encodes CDR1 SGHVT and CDR2 SQSDAQ. This CDR3 contains 14 residues. Trimming stripped 5 bases from V and 3 bases from J, with 11 bases between. The CDR3 DNA reads TGTGCCAGCAGCCCCGATCCACCCAATCAGCCCCAGCATTTT. Its protein product is CASSPDPPNQPQHF.

This clonotype was seen at least ten times. The gene calls are TRBV30 and TRBJ1-1; D is unresolved. CDR1 and CDR2 (germline): GTSNPN, SVGIG (reference sequence). The CDR3 sequence is 13 residues long. Trimming removed 2 bases at V and 2 bases at J, with 9 bases between. CDR3 coding DNA: TGTGCCTGGAGTTTGGGCTTAAACACTGAAGCTTTCTTT. Amino acids: CAWSLGLNTEAFF.

Concerning this clonotype: A much larger clone is a single base away; this may be a read error. The chain is built from TRBV7-2 and TRBJ2-5; D call uncertain. This CDR3 is 12 amino acids long. Germline CDR1 SGHTA, CDR2 FQGNSA. CDR3 DNA sequence: TGTGCCAGCGGCTTAAATGCGGAGACCCAGTACTTC. This codes for CASGLNAETQYF.

The V call is TRBV15, the J call TRBJ1-1; 8 nucleotides line up with TRBD1. Per germline, CDR1 LNHNV and CDR2 YYDKDF (reference sequence). The CDR3 runs to 19 residues. V lost 3 bases and J lost 1; bases outside the gene matches: 16. CDR3 sequence: CATSSVPGQASVGNTEAFF. Here the CDR3 DNA reads TGTGCCACCAGCAGCGTCCCGGGACAGGCGTCGGTTGGGAACACTGAAGCTTTCTTT.

This clonotype was seen only a few times. The rearrangement joins TRBV5-5 to TRBJ1-4; D is possibly TRBD1 (5 bases). Germline V lookup: CDR1 SGHKS, CDR2 YYEKEE (reference sequence). V was pared by 3 bases and J by 6 bases, with 15 bases between. There are 15 residues in the CDR3. CDR3 coding DNA: TGTGCCAGCAGCTCGGACGGGGCCCCGGATGAAAAACTGTTTTTT. This encodes CASSSDGAPDEKLFF.

This clonotype was detected many times. The V and J genes are TRBV11-2 and TRBJ2-1; D perhaps matches TRBD1 (6 bases). With 7 bases removed from V and 0 bases from J, the gap between germline ends came to 13 bases. CDR3 size: 15 residues. Germline CDR1 reads SGHAT; CDR2 reads FQNNGV. The CDR3 here is CASNDQGYSYNEQFF. The CDR3 DNA is TGTGCCAGCAACGACCAGGGGTACTCCTACAATGAGCAGTTCTTC.

This clonotype was seen a handful of times. The chain carries TRBV6-1 and TRBJ2-4, with D possibly being TRBD1 or TRBD2 (5 bases each). Germline CDR1 reads MNHNS; CDR2 reads SASEGT. Trimming cost V 5 bases and J 2 bases, with 16 bases left between them. The CDR3 covers 16 residues. The DNA for the CDR3 is TGTGCCAGCAGTTACCAGGGACCCCCTCCCAAAAACATTCAGTACTTC. This encodes CASSYQGPPPKNIQYF.

In its sample, this clonotype was seen many times. Germline is not matched at one junction end, which may reflect a read error. The rearrangement uses TRBV2 and TRBJ2-3; D perhaps matches TRBD2 (5 bases). The CDR3 covers 15 residues. The germline CDR1 and CDR2 sequences are SNHLY and FYNNEI. This CDR3 reads CASSNRGSTTNTQYF. The CDR3 DNA reads TGTGCCAGCAGTAATCGCGGGTCTACCACAAATACGCAGTATTTT.

This clonotype was detected ten times or more. The chain carries TRBV5-1 and TRBJ1-2; D is unclear. Germline loops: CDR1 SGHRS, CDR2 YFSETQ. V lost 1 base, J lost 8 bases, and 18 bases lay in between. The CDR3 length is 15 residues. CDR3 in amino acids: CASSLQPDLLTGYTF. The CDR3 DNA follows: TGCGCCAGCAGCTTGCAGCCTGACCTTCTTACGGGCTACACCTTC.

This clonotype came up many times. This chain uses TRBV27 with TRBJ1-2; D ambiguous. Germline values: CDR1 MNHEY, CDR2 SMNVEV (reference sequence). The CDR3 extends over 13 amino acids. Trimming stripped 0 bases from V and 4 bases from J, with 6 bases between. The CDR3 reads CASSLSGGYGYTF. The CDR3 nucleotides are TGTGCCAGCAGTTTATCGGGTGGCTATGGCTACACCTTC.

This clonotype was found a few times. The chain combines TRBV20-1 with TRBJ1-5; 7 nucleotides align to TRBD1. Germline CDR1 and CDR2: DFQATT and SNEGSKA (reference sequence). The ends lost 1 base at V and 6 bases at J; junction bases unmatched: 9. This CDR3 spans 15 amino acids. As DNA, the CDR3 is TGCAGTGCTAGAGCCTCGGGAGGGGGCTTTCAGCCCCAGCATTTT. It yields the protein CSARASGGGFQPQHF.

This clonotype was detected only a few times. The genes are TRBV4-1 and TRBJ1-5; 9 bases are a match to TRBD1. The CDR3 extends over 15 amino acids. Germline assignment: CDR1 MGHRA and CDR2 YSYEKL. V was pared by 3 bases and J by 2 bases, with 2 bases of the junction left unmatched. The CDR3 sequence: CASSQDRGRNQPQHF. The CDR3 coding sequence is TGCGCCAGCAGCCAGGACAGGGGTCGCAATCAGCCCCAGCATTTT.

This clonotype was picked up many times. This chain connects TRBV6-2 or TRBV6-3 to TRBJ2-7; 11 bases fit TRBD2. The CDR3 extends over 16 amino acids. V dropped 4 bases and J dropped 3; count of bases not matched to a gene: 8. Per germline, CDR1 MNHEY and CDR2 SVGEGT. The CDR3 sequence: CASSSFPGLAVYEQYF. The CDR3, as DNA: TGTGCCAGCAGTTCTTTCCCGGGACTAGCGGTCTACGAGCAGTACTTC.

This clonotype was picked up many times. This chain connects TRBV3-1 to TRBJ2-1, with D unclear. Germline CDR1 reads LGHDT; CDR2 reads YNNKEL (reference sequence). The germline V and J ends were trimmed by 2 bases and 2 bases, with 16 bases remaining between them. The CDR3 totals 17 residues. The CDR3 DNA is TGTGCCAGCAGCCAACCCGACTTTTGGGGAACCTACAATGAGCAGTTCTTC. This sequence encodes CASSQPDFWGTYNEQFF.

This clonotype was seen just once. The V and J genes are TRBV7-2 and TRBJ2-7; D tentatively reads TRBD1 or TRBD2 (5 bases each). The end of the DNA fits TRBJ2-1 better, so the J call may be wrong. The CDR3 sequence is 14 residues long. Germline values: CDR1 SGHTA, CDR2 FQGNSA. The CDR3 DNA reads as TGTGCCAGCAGCTTAGCCGGGACCGATTACGAGCAGTTCTTC. Translating it yields CASSLAGTDYEQFF.

This chain connects TRBV30 to TRBJ2-1; 11 positions match TRBD2. The length of the CDR3 is 13 residues. J was trimmed by 8 bases and V by 7 bases; bases with no gene match: 7. Germline V gene lookup returns CDR1 GTSNPN and CDR2 SVGIG (reference sequence). The CDR3 nucleotides read TGTGCCTACAGACTAGCGGGACTTCATGAGCAGTTCTTC. Its protein is CAYRLAGLHEQFF.

This chain uses TRBV5-1 with TRBJ2-2, with D possibly matching TRBD1 (6 bases). Deletions cut 4 bases from V and 5 bases from J, with 12 bases between. Germline CDR1 is SGHRS and CDR2 is YFSETQ. CDR3 size: 14 residues. CDR3 region: CASSGGGQTGELFF. The CDR3 nucleotides are TGCGCCAGCAGCGGGGGCGGTCAAACCGGGGAGCTGTTTTTT.

A word on this clonotype: One end of the junction is discordant with germline, which a read error may explain. The chain joins TRBV6-2 or TRBV6-3 to TRBJ2-7, with D possibly being TRBD1 or TRBD2 (5 bases each). CDR1 MNHEY and CDR2 SVGEGT come from the germline V gene. There are 14 residues in the CDR3. Here the CDR3 DNA reads TGTGCCAGCCTCAAGGGACCCACCCTCTACGAGCGGTACTTC. The encoded protein is CASLKGPTLYERYF.

This clonotype has only a few counts. The rearrangement uses TRBV20-1 and TRBJ2-1; 11 nucleotides agree with TRBD2. V lost 6 bases to trimming and J lost 0 bases; unmatched junction nucleotides: 10. The CDR3 loop spans 17 amino acids. Germline loops: CDR1 DFQATT, CDR2 SNEGSKA (reference sequence). The CDR3 bases are TGCAGTGCGAGGACCATGACTAGCGGGACCTCCTACAATGAGCAGTTCTTC. It encodes CSARTMTSGTSYNEQFF.

In its sample, this clonotype was seen a few times. In DNA form, the CDR3 reads TGTGCCACCAGCAGATTAAGGCTAGCGGGAATAGAGACCCAGTACTTC. This gives the protein CATSRLRLAGIETQYF. The V and J genes are TRBV15 and TRBJ2-5; TRBD2 matches 9 bases. J was trimmed by 4 bases and V by 2 bases; bases with no gene match: 8. CDR1 is LNHNV and CDR2 is YYDKDF in the germline V gene (reference sequence). CDR3 length: 16 amino acids.

J is TRBJ2-3 and V is TRBV20-1; D is unclear. V lost 5 bases and J 4 bases, leaving 10 bases between the germline ends. This CDR3 is 12 amino acids long. The germline V gene encodes CDR1 DFQATT and CDR2 SNEGSKA (reference sequence). The CDR3 coding sequence is TGCAGTGCTGAAGACTTCTCAGATACGCAGTATTTT. It codes for CSAEDFSDTQYF.

In this sample, this clonotype turned up many times. The chain combines TRBV28 with TRBJ1-1; TRBD1 might be the D (5 bases). Germline values: CDR1 MDHEN, CDR2 SYDVKM. Trimming left V 4 bases short and J 4 bases short, with 13 bases between. This CDR3 comprises 14 residues. CDR3 amino acids: CASSSGGETTEAFF. The CDR3 DNA reads as TGTGCCAGCAGTTCCGGGGGAGAAACCACTGAAGCTTTCTTT.